This T cell receptor beta chain came from a study of vaccination effects on CD4 cells after COVID-19. Notes on this clone: Its specificity is not known.

Within the ViraFEST assay, antigen-specific CD4+ T cells underwent expansion with viral peptide pools prior to sequencing. It was after around 10 days of culture that CD4+ T cells were isolated. Participants were vaccinated with two doses of either the BNT162b2 or mRNA-1273 vaccine. Vaccine recipients lacked prior SARS-CoV-2 infection and had negative nucleocapsid antibodies. The culture medium for a few million PBMC per well included 10 IU/ml IL-2 and around 9.9 ug/ml peptides. TCRdb keeps only in-frame clones here, not all; method: immunoSEQ multiplex PCR. The sample lists about 46,000 clones, 65% to 75% occurring once. The material was CD4+ T cells from PBMCs cultured with HCoV-OC43 spike peptides, obtained after COVID-19 vaccination. As to subset: HCoV-OC43 spike overlapping peptide pool stimulation. The TCR originated in a human donor who received a COVID-19 vaccine.

The CDR3 nucleotides read TGTGCCAGCAGGAGAGGGGGGGCAGGTGTTAACTATGGCTACACCTTC. This translates into CASRRGGAGVNYGYTF. This chain joins TRBV7-2 and TRBJ1-2; D possibly corresponds to TRBD1 (6 bases). Germline V gene sequence: CDR1 SGHTA, CDR2 FQGNSA. This CDR3 is built from 16 residues. V was shortened by 6 bases and J by 1 base, with 18 bases between the two germline ends.